These 19 T cell receptor beta chains came from one sample sequenced in a study of post-analysis software for immune sequencing data. The study's findings and limits: TRBV segments more frequent in patients than in controls numbered several and included TRBV5-6, TRBV5-1 and TRBV20-1.

Their target antigens are unknown. TCR beta libraries were prepared from cDNA with unique molecular identifiers. TCRdb fed the PCR reads into MiXCR, producing one record per CDR3 protein. Of some 690,000 distinct CDR3 sequences in the sample, around 64% are singletons; the top ten hold over 9%. The sequenced sample consisted of blood. The source of these receptors is a girl aged 2-10 years with multiple sclerosis.

This clonotype was seen a few times. The chain recombines TRBV29-1 with TRBJ2-1; TRBD1 matches at 9 bases. The V and J ends lost 7 bases and 4 bases, in that order; junction bases with no gene match: 8. The CDR3 is 14 residues long. Germline CDR1 reads SQVTM; CDR2 reads ANQGSEA. CDR3 loop: CSAPGQGQYNEQFF. The CDR3 coding sequence is TGCAGCGCCCCAGGACAGGGGCAATACAATGAGCAGTTCTTC.

The CDR3 is CASQPTPGLAVYEQYF. In DNA form, the CDR3 reads TGCGCCAGTCAACCGACCCCGGGACTAGCGGTCTACGAGCAGTACTTC. This chain uses TRBV5-1 with TRBJ2-7; 11 positions match TRBD2. V shed 8 bases, J shed 3 bases, and the junction held 13 bases outside the gene matches. This CDR3 is built from 16 residues. Germline loops: CDR1 SGHRS, CDR2 YFSETQ.

V and J are TRBV7-2 and TRBJ2-7, with D tentatively TRBD1 (5 bases). Trimming removed 5 bases from V and 2 bases from J, with 13 bases in between. The CDR3 loop spans 14 amino acids. Germline V lookup: CDR1 SGHTA, CDR2 FQGNSA. The CDR3 region has the DNA TGTGCCAGCAGCCACCCAGACAGCGCCTACGAGCAGTACTTC. This encodes CASSHPDSAYEQYF. The variable domain in full, with the rest retrieved from reference TRBV7-2 and TRBJ2-7, is GAGVSQSPSNKVTEKGKDVELRCDPISGHTALYWYRQSLGQGLEFLIYFQGNSAPDKSGLPSDRFSAERTGGSVSTLTIQRTQQEDSAVYLCASSHPDSAYEQYFGPGTRLTVT.

The gene calls are TRBV4-2 and TRBJ2-1; the match to TRBD1 covers 7 bases. CDR1 is LGHNA, CDR2 YNFKEQ, per germline. The CDR3 consists of 16 residues. V lost 0 bases to trimming and J lost 10 bases; unmatched junction nucleotides: 12. The chain's CDR3 is CASSQDHEGAAREQFF. CDR3 coding DNA: TGTGCCAGCAGCCAAGATCACGAGGGGGCGGCCAGGGAGCAGTTCTTC.

The chain links TRBV7-2 to TRBJ2-7, with unresolved D. The CDR3 loop spans 14 amino acids. CDR1 is SGHTA, CDR2 FQGNSA, per germline. The V gene lost 5 bases and the J gene lost 0 bases, with 11 bases spanning the gap. The CDR3 DNA follows: TGTGCCAGCAGCCCTTGGGCCCCCTCCTACGAGCAGTACTTC. Translating gives CASSPWAPSYEQYF.

This chain connects TRBV7-2 to TRBJ2-3; D not certain. The germline CDR1 and CDR2 sequences are SGHTA and FQGNSA. V shed 3 bases and J shed 4 bases, with 17 bases lying between them. This CDR3 contains 16 residues. The CDR3 sequence: CASSFIPLRTPDTQYF. CDR3 DNA: TGTGCCAGCAGCTTTATTCCCCTTCGAACCCCAGATACGCAGTATTTT.

The chain employs TRBV7-2 and TRBJ2-7; D is perhaps TRBD2 (6 bases). This CDR3 spans 14 amino acids. Looked up from germline, CDR1 is SGHTA and CDR2 is FQGNSA. The V end was cut by 5 bases, the J end by 0 bases, with 11 bases between. CDR3 in DNA: TGTGCCAGCAGCCGGGACTCCTACTCCTACGAGCAGTACTTC. Protein: CASSRDSYSYEQYF.

The J gene is TRBJ1-2, the V gene TRBV20-1, with D perhaps TRBD1 (5 bases). Germline loops: CDR1 DFQATT, CDR2 SNEGSKA (reference sequence). V lost 3 bases and J lost 5, with 19 bases in between. This CDR3 has 15 residues. The CDR3 sequence: CSARGSGRRHYGYTF. The CDR3 nucleotides are TGCAGTGCTAGGGGATCGGGACGGCGTCATTATGGCTACACCTTC.

In this sample, this clonotype turned up a few times. This chain links TRBV7-2 with TRBJ2-5, with D perhaps matching TRBD1 (6 bases). V was cut by 8 bases and J by 5 bases, with 15 bases left in between. This CDR3 region has 13 residues. Per the germline V gene, CDR1 is SGHTA and CDR2 is FQGNSA. The CDR3 DNA reads TGTGCCAGCCTATCGGGACATGTCGAGACCCAGTACTTC. It is translated as CASLSGHVETQYF.

This clonotype has ten or more counts. The rearrangement links TRBV5-1 to TRBJ2-1; 10 nucleotides align to TRBD2. This CDR3 has 16 residues. CDR1 is SGHRS and CDR2 is YFSETQ in the germline V gene. The junction had 6 bases not matched to a gene; V was cut back by 0 bases and J by 6 bases. The CDR3 DNA follows: TGCGCCAGCAGCTTGGTTAGCGGGGGGCGAACCAATGAGCAGTTCTTC. It is translated as CASSLVSGGRTNEQFF. The whole variable domain, remainder taken from reference TRBV5-1 and TRBJ2-1, is KAGVTQTPRYLIKTRGQQVTLSCSPISGHRSVSWYQQTPGQGLQFLFEYFSETQRNKGNFPGRFSGRQFSNSRSEMNVSTLELGDSALYLCASSLVSGGRTNEQFFGPGTRLTVL.

The chain has TRBV20-1 and TRBJ2-1; possible D gene TRBD2, 5 bases. V lost 6 bases to trimming and J lost 7 bases, with 13 bases between them. The germline CDR1 and CDR2 sequences are DFQATT and SNEGSKA (reference sequence). CDR3 size: 12 residues. In DNA, the CDR3 is TGCAGTGCCTTACCTACTAGGAATGAGCAGTTCTTC. Residues: CSALPTRNEQFF.

The gene calls are TRBV6-2 or TRBV6-3 and TRBJ2-1; unclear D gene. The better agreement between TRBJ2-7 and the DNA end casts doubt on the J call. CDR3 length: 15 residues. Per the germline V gene, CDR1 is MNHEY and CDR2 is SVGEGT. Here the CDR3 DNA reads TGTGCCAGCAGCTCCTCGTTCCCCGCACCCTACGAGCAGTACTTC. Its translation: CASSSSFPAPYEQYF.

The sample holds a few counts of this clonotype. V usage is TRBV4-1 and J usage is TRBJ2-3; D might be TRBD1 or TRBD2, each matching 6 bases. Trimming cost V 0 bases and J 3 bases, with 13 bases left between them. Germline lookup yields CDR1 MGHRA and CDR2 YSYEKL. The CDR3 totals 16 residues. CDR3 sequence reads: CASSQDYRGRTDTQYF. The CDR3 DNA sequence: TGCGCCAGCAGCCAAGATTATAGGGGGAGGACAGATACGCAGTATTTT.

The chain couples TRBV7-9 to TRBJ2-5; D unclear. Near its end, the DNA agrees better with TRBJ2-7, so the J call may be wrong. This CDR3 contains 13 residues. Germline V gene lookup returns CDR1 SEHNR and CDR2 FQNEAQ (reference sequence). The CDR3 protein is CASSLEVEYEQYF. The CDR3 DNA reads as TGTGCCAGCAGCTTAGAGGTGGAGTACGAGCAGTACTTC.

The chain is built from TRBV12-3 or TRBV12-4 and TRBJ2-7, with 8 bases matching TRBD1. TRBJ2-5 explains the end of the DNA better; the J call may be wrong. CDR3 length: 15 residues. The CDR3: CASSPRTGWRETQYF. CDR3 nucleotide sequence: TGTGCCAGCAGTCCCAGGACAGGGTGGAGGGAGACCCAGTACTTC.

This clonotype has just a few counts. The chain has TRBV5-1 and TRBJ2-1; a possible D gene is TRBD2 (5 bases). V was cut by 4 bases and J by 4 bases, with 12 bases left in between. The CDR3 has 14 residues. Germline values: CDR1 SGHRS, CDR2 YFSETQ. CDR3 loop: CASSPNLAYNEQFF. The CDR3 bases are TGCGCCAGCAGCCCAAACCTAGCTTACAATGAGCAGTTCTTC.

The chain joins TRBV4-1 to TRBJ2-3, with D uncertain. Between the trimmed V and J ends, which lost 4 bases and 6 bases, there was a span of 11 bases. This CDR3 has 13 amino acids. The germline V gene encodes CDR1 MGHRA and CDR2 YSYEKL. The CDR3 DNA sequence: TGCGCCAGCAGCCCGAATGTCGGGGATACGCAGTATTTT. Translating it yields CASSPNVGDTQYF.

The J gene is TRBJ1-4, the V gene TRBV12-3 or TRBV12-4, with D hard to call. The germline V and J ends were trimmed by 5 bases and 10 bases, with 11 bases remaining between them. The CDR3 is made up of 12 amino acids. Here the CDR3 DNA reads TGTGCCAGCAGTGAAACCCTAGGAAAACTGTTTTTT. Amino acid sequence: CASSETLGKLFF.

This clonotype was found once. The chain couples TRBV10-3 to TRBJ2-5; 7 bases map to TRBD1. Germline assignment: CDR1 ENHRY and CDR2 SYGVKD. The CDR3 has 15 amino acids. The junction had 12 bases not matched to a gene; V was cut back by 6 bases and J by 5 bases. The CDR3, as DNA: TGTGCCATCAGGAGACGAACAGGGGACGAGGAGACCCAGTACTTC. It codes for CAIRRRTGDEETQYF.